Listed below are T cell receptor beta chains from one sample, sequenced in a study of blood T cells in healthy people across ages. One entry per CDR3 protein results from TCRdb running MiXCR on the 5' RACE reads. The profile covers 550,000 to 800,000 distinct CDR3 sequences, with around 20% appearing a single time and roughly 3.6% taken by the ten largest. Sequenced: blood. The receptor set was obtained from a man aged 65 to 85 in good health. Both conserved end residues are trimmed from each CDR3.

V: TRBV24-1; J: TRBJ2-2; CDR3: ATSVGTGLGPGELF
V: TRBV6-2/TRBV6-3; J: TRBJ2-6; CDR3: ASSDGGAGANVLT
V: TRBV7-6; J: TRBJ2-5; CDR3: ASSLNLGLEPETQY
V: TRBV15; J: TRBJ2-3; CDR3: ATSRDRTGNTDTQY
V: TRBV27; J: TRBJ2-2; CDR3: ASSLRQGWTGELF
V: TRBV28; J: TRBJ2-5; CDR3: ASSLPGRGGETQY
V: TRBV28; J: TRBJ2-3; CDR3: DSAEESTDTQY
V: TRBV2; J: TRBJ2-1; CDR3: ASRGTSGSSYNEQF
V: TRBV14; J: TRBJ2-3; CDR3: ASSRRLAGGTDTQY
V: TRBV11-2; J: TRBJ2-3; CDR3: ASSYTSVFTDTQY
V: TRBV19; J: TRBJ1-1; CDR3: ASSTWTGSEAF
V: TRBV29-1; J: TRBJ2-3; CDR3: SAIEVTDTQY
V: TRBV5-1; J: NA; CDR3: ASEGGSGNEQF
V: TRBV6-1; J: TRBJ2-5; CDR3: ASSAWRERVETQY
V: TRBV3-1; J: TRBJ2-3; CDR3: ASSHFGGEYTDTQY
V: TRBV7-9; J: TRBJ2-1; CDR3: ASLSSTSYNEQF
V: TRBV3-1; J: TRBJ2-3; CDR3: ASSQVGLAGGTDTQY
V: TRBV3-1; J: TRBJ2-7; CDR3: ASSQGLRQGLNEQY
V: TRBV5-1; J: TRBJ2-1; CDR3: ASSLRPRVVDEQF
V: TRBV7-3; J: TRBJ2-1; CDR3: ASSLRGLAGYEQF
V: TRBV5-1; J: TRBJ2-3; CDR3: ASSLDGSMDTQY
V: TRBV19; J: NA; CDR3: ASSTRPGLAGGPIEYEQY
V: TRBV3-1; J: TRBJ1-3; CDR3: ASSQDHRLSGNTIY
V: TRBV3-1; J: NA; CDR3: AGSSDRDYEQY
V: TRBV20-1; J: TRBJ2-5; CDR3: SAIGGVQETQY
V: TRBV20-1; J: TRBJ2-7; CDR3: SARDGAGGPYEQY
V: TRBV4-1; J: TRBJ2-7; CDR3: ASSQGREQY
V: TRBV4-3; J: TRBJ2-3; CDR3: ASSQDSPSEQY
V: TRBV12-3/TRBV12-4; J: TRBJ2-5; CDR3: ASSPALGGVETQY
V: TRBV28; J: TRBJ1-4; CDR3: ASSLRQGNEKLF
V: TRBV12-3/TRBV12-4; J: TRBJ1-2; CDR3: ASRSGVGYGYT
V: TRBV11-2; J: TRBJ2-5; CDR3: ASSPQSGGIQETQY
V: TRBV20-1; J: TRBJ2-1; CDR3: SGKRGTSGRASSYNEQF
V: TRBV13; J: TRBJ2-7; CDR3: ASSQTDGSSYEQY
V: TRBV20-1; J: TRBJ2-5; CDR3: SAQQGGETQY
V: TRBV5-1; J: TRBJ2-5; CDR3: ASSPGQGRETQY
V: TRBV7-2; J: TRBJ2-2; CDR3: ASSYRSTGTGGRYGGELF
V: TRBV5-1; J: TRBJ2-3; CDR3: ASRNPTTSGYYRDTQY
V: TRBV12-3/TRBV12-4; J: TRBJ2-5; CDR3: ASTLTGTYQETQY
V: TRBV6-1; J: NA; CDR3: ASSAGLGSPYEQY
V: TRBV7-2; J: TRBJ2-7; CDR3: ASSLGGISSYEQY
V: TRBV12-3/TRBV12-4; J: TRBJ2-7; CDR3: ASSPMWEGGEQY